This T cell receptor (beta chain) was found in a study of T-cell memory formation after mild COVID-19. CDR1 and CDR2 (germline): SGHAT, FQNNGV. The CDR3 sequence is 15 residues long. V lost 5 bases to trimming and J lost 7 bases; unmatched junction nucleotides: 8. From the 5' RACE reads, TCRdb called clonotypes with MiXCR, one entry per CDR3 protein. The table includes hundreds of thousands of distinct CDR3 sequences, under 25% detected once. Material for sequencing was PBMCs or a T cell subset sorted from them (not recorded which). This chain uses TRBV11-2 with TRBJ1-6; TRBD1 matches at 7 bases. The source of this sequence is an adult woman who had mild COVID-19 (a few samples of this study predate the infection). Cell type and time point are not known. This CDR3 is CASSPLTGRNSPLHF. The CDR3 DNA reads as TGTGCCAGCAGCCCCTTGACAGGGAGGAATTCACCCCTCCACTTT. Based on the CDR3 plus reference TRBV11-2 and TRBJ1-6, the full variable domain is EAGVAQSPRYKIIEKRQSVAFWCNPISGHATLYWYQQILGQGPKLLIQFQNNGVVDDSQLPKDRFSAERLKGVDSTLKIQPAKLEDSAVYLCASSPLTGRNSPLHFGNGTRLTVT.